This is a list of T cell receptor beta chains from one sample in a study of T cells in Graves' hyperthyroidism and ophthalmopathy. MiXCR was run by TCRdb on the multiplex PCR reads, yielding one entry per CDR3 protein. This sample yields about 360,000 distinct CDR3 sequences, of which roughly 25% are seen a single time; around 70% belongs to the top ten. The specimen was blood. All receptors come from a man aged 45-65 years with Graves' hyperthyroidism. The CDR3 runs from the conserved cysteine through the conserved F or W. The D gene is left open where the match is weak. Part of the rows lack a size; the others show once, few, many or a class for expanded clones.

clone_size: .
j_call: TRBJ2-1
d_call: .
v_call: TRBV3-1
cdr3_nt: TGTGCCAGCAGCCCCCCGGGGAGGAATGAGCAGTTCTTC
cdr3_aa: CASSPPGRNEQFF

clone_size: .
j_call: TRBJ2-5
d_call: TRBD1
v_call: TRBV5-1
cdr3_nt: TGCGCCAGCAGCTCGCCGGGACAGGGGGAGACCCAGTACTTC
cdr3_aa: CASSSPGQGETQYF

clone_size: few
j_call: TRBJ1-1
d_call: .
v_call: TRBV11-3
cdr3_nt: TGTGCCAGCAGCTTGGCCGTGGCGGGGACTGAAGCTTTCTTT
cdr3_aa: CASSLAVAGTEAFF

clone_size: few
j_call: TRBJ1-5
d_call: .
v_call: TRBV7-9
cdr3_nt: TGTGCCAGCGGGTGGCCCCAGCATTTT
cdr3_aa: CASGWPQHF

clone_size: few
j_call: TRBJ2-7
d_call: .
v_call: TRBV19
cdr3_nt: TGTGCCAGTAGTAACACCGACTACGAGCAGTACTTC
cdr3_aa: CASSNTDYEQYF

clone_size: few
j_call: TRBJ2-2
d_call: TRBD2
v_call: TRBV6-5
cdr3_nt: TGTGCCAGCAGTTACTCCGGGACTAGCTTGAACACCGGGGAGCTGTTTTTT
cdr3_aa: CASSYSGTSLNTGELFF

clone_size: few
j_call: TRBJ2-7
d_call: .
v_call: TRBV7-6
cdr3_nt: TGTGCCAGCAGCCCACTGGACGGCCGAGAGCAGTACTTC
cdr3_aa: CASSPLDGREQYF

clone_size: .
j_call: TRBJ2-3
d_call: .
v_call: TRBV29-1
cdr3_nt: TGCAGCGTTGTCCTAGGACGCACAGATACGCAGTATTTT
cdr3_aa: CSVVLGRTDTQYF

clone_size: .
j_call: TRBJ2-3
d_call: .
v_call: TRBV20-1
cdr3_nt: TGCAGTGCTAGGGGTAGCGTAGGTGGTACAGATACGCAGTATTTT
cdr3_aa: CSARGSVGGTDTQYF

clone_size: few
j_call: TRBJ2-3
d_call: .
v_call: TRBV6-1
cdr3_nt: TGTGCCAGCAGAGGGGGGAGAGGGTCAACAGATACGCAGTATTTT
cdr3_aa: CASRGGRGSTDTQYF

clone_size: .
j_call: TRBJ2-7
d_call: .
v_call: TRBV20-1
cdr3_nt: TGCAGTGCTAGAGACCCCGGGACACCGACCTACGAGCAGTACTTC
cdr3_aa: CSARDPGTPTYEQYF

clone_size: many
j_call: TRBJ2-1
d_call: .
v_call: TRBV11-3
cdr3_nt: TGTGCCAGCAGCTTGATTCGGACTGGCGCCTACAATGAGCAGTTCTTC
cdr3_aa: CASSLIRTGAYNEQFF

clone_size: .
j_call: TRBJ2-1
d_call: TRBD2
v_call: TRBV29-1
cdr3_nt: TGCAGCCCGACGAGACTAGCGGGAGTCACCAATGAGCAGTTCTTC
cdr3_aa: CSPTRLAGVTNEQFF

clone_size: .
j_call: TRBJ2-3
d_call: .
v_call: TRBV20-1
cdr3_nt: TGCAGTGCTAAAAGAGGCGGTAGCACAGATACGCAGTATTTT
cdr3_aa: CSAKRGGSTDTQYF

clone_size: many
j_call: TRBJ2-7
d_call: TRBD1
v_call: TRBV7-2
cdr3_nt: TGTGCCAGCAGCTTGAGAGGGGGCCTCCCCTACGAGCAGTACTTC
cdr3_aa: CASSLRGGLPYEQYF

clone_size: .
j_call: TRBJ1-2
d_call: .
v_call: TRBV6-1
cdr3_nt: TGTGCCAGCAGTGCAATTTTAACGTCGGGATCCAGGGACCGGTCTGGCTACACCTTC
cdr3_aa: CASSAILTSGSRDRSGYTF

clone_size: many
j_call: TRBJ1-6
d_call: .
v_call: TRBV30
cdr3_nt: TGTGCCTGGCGCTCATATTCACCCCTCCACTTT
cdr3_aa: CAWRSYSPLHF

clone_size: many
j_call: TRBJ2-4
d_call: .
v_call: TRBV3-1
cdr3_nt: TGTGCCAGCAGCCAGAATAGCGTTGACATTCAGTACTTC
cdr3_aa: CASSQNSVDIQYF

clone_size: .
j_call: TRBJ2-7
d_call: TRBD2
v_call: TRBV18
cdr3_nt: TGTGCCAGCTCACCAAAAGCGGGAGATTCCGGCGAGCAGTACTTC
cdr3_aa: CASSPKAGDSGEQYF

clone_size: .
j_call: TRBJ2-1
d_call: .
v_call: TRBV7-9
cdr3_nt: TGTGCCAGCAGCCATCCTCCGGGGGACAATGAGCAGTTCTTC
cdr3_aa: CASSHPPGDNEQFF

clone_size: many
j_call: TRBJ2-5
d_call: .
v_call: TRBV12-3/TRBV12-4
cdr3_nt: TGTGCCAGCAGTTCACGGACAGCGGCGACCCAGTACTTC
cdr3_aa: CASSSRTAATQYF

clone_size: .
j_call: TRBJ2-1
d_call: TRBD1
v_call: TRBV20-1
cdr3_nt: TGCAGTGCTAGAGATGGAGGAAGGGGGCGTAACAATGAGCAGTTCTTC
cdr3_aa: CSARDGGRGRNNEQFF

clone_size: many
j_call: TRBJ2-7
d_call: .
v_call: TRBV20-1
cdr3_nt: TGCAGTGCTAAGGACACCCTTGACTACGAGCAGTACTTC
cdr3_aa: CSAKDTLDYEQYF

clone_size: few
j_call: TRBJ2-1
d_call: .
v_call: TRBV5-6
cdr3_nt: TGTGCCAGCCGCGCTAGAGGGGCCTACAATGAGCAGTTCTTC
cdr3_aa: CASRARGAYNEQFF

clone_size: once
j_call: TRBJ1-1
d_call: .
v_call: TRBV2
cdr3_nt: TGTGCCGGCAGTCTTTACTCTCGGGCCCAGTCTGAAGCTTTCTTT
cdr3_aa: CAGSLYSRAQSEAFF

clone_size: .
j_call: TRBJ2-4
d_call: .
v_call: TRBV5-6
cdr3_nt: TGTGCCAGCAGCTCACAGGGTCTGGCCAAAAACATTCAGTACTTC
cdr3_aa: CASSSQGLAKNIQYF

clone_size: many
j_call: TRBJ2-7
d_call: .
v_call: TRBV11-2
cdr3_nt: TGTGCCAGCAGCTTAACAGGATCCGAGCAGTACTTC
cdr3_aa: CASSLTGSEQYF

clone_size: .
j_call: TRBJ1-5
d_call: .
v_call: TRBV10-1
cdr3_nt: TGCGCCAGCAGTGAGTCGGTCGGCCCCAATCAGCCCCAGCATTTT
cdr3_aa: CASSESVGPNQPQHF

clone_size: .
j_call: TRBJ1-1
d_call: .
v_call: TRBV6-9
cdr3_nt: TGTGCCAGCAGTTTTATACAGGGTTTGCAAGGACCTAAAGCTTTCTTT
cdr3_aa: CASSFIQGLQGPKAFF

clone_size: .
j_call: TRBJ2-3
d_call: .
v_call: TRBV12-3/TRBV12-4
cdr3_nt: TGTGCCAGCAGCGATACGATAGATACGCAGTATTTT
cdr3_aa: CASSDTIDTQYF

clone_size: .
j_call: TRBJ2-1
d_call: .
v_call: TRBV2
cdr3_nt: TGTACCGGGGGCCGAGGGCCAGGGAATGAGCAGTTCTTC
cdr3_aa: CTGGRGPGNEQFF

clone_size: few
j_call: TRBJ2-2
d_call: .
v_call: TRBV28
cdr3_nt: TGTGCCAGCAGTCTCGCACAAGCCGGGGAGCTGTTTTTT
cdr3_aa: CASSLAQAGELFF

clone_size: .
j_call: TRBJ2-7
d_call: TRBD1
v_call: TRBV6-1
cdr3_nt: TGTGCCAGCGGGCAGCCGGGACAGGGGAAACACGAGCAGTACTTC
cdr3_aa: CASGQPGQGKHEQYF

clone_size: .
j_call: TRBJ2-4
d_call: .
v_call: TRBV5-1
cdr3_nt: TGCGCCAGCAGCTCGTCCGGGTCCGCAAACATTCAGTACTTC
cdr3_aa: CASSSSGSANIQYF

clone_size: many
j_call: TRBJ1-1
d_call: .
v_call: TRBV27
cdr3_nt: TGTGCCAGCAGTTCCCCCGCTAGGAACACTGAAGCTTTCTTT
cdr3_aa: CASSSPARNTEAFF

clone_size: .
j_call: TRBJ1-2
d_call: .
v_call: TRBV6-5
cdr3_nt: TGTGCCAGCAGTTACGGGCAGGGTGGTGGCTACACCTTC
cdr3_aa: CASSYGQGGGYTF

clone_size: many
j_call: TRBJ1-1
d_call: TRBD1
v_call: TRBV6-1
cdr3_nt: TGTGCCAGCAGTGTAAACAGGGGGAACACTGAAGCTTTCTTT
cdr3_aa: CASSVNRGNTEAFF

clone_size: many
j_call: TRBJ2-3
d_call: .
v_call: TRBV11-2
cdr3_nt: TGTGCCAGCAGCCTCGGGTTTTCGGCAGATACGCAGTATTTT
cdr3_aa: CASSLGFSADTQYF

clone_size: few
j_call: TRBJ1-4
d_call: .
v_call: TRBV7-9
cdr3_nt: TGTGCCAGCAGCTTATTGTCTAATGAAAAACTGTTTTTT
cdr3_aa: CASSLLSNEKLFF

clone_size: .
j_call: TRBJ2-2
d_call: .
v_call: TRBV2
cdr3_nt: TGTGCCAGCCGGACGATGGGTAGCACCGGGGAGCTGTTTTTT
cdr3_aa: CASRTMGSTGELFF

clone_size: .
j_call: TRBJ2-7
d_call: .
v_call: TRBV5-1
cdr3_nt: TGCGCCAGCAGCTCGGATCTGGGGGAGCAGTACTTC
cdr3_aa: CASSSDLGEQYF

clone_size: .
j_call: TRBJ1-6
d_call: .
v_call: TRBV5-5
cdr3_nt: TGTGCCAGCAGCTCGGAGGGGAGCGGATCACCCCTCCACTTT
cdr3_aa: CASSSEGSGSPLHF

clone_size: many
j_call: TRBJ2-1
d_call: TRBD2
v_call: TRBV7-8
cdr3_nt: TGTGCCAGCAGCCGCGGGACTAGCGGGGGGCTATTAGGGCAGTTCTTC
cdr3_aa: CASSRGTSGGLLGQFF

clone_size: .
j_call: TRBJ2-1
d_call: .
v_call: TRBV5-1
cdr3_nt: TGCGCCAGCAGCCTGGGGGGGACAGGCTTATACAATGAGCAGTTCTTC
cdr3_aa: CASSLGGTGLYNEQFF

clone_size: once
j_call: TRBJ2-7
d_call: TRBD1
v_call: TRBV4-1
cdr3_nt: TGCGCCAGCAGCCAGGCGGACAGGGGTAGCGACGAGCAGTACTTC
cdr3_aa: CASSQADRGSDEQYF

clone_size: .
j_call: TRBJ2-1
d_call: TRBD1
v_call: TRBV20-1
cdr3_nt: TGCAGTGCTTCCCGCCCCCGGGACAGGGGAGGTGAGCAGTTCTTC
cdr3_aa: CSASRPRDRGGEQFF

clone_size: .
j_call: TRBJ1-4
d_call: .
v_call: TRBV30
cdr3_nt: TGTGCCTGGAGTGTACTTTTAGGGGAAAAACTGTTTTTT
cdr3_aa: CAWSVLLGEKLFF

clone_size: few
j_call: TRBJ1-1
d_call: .
v_call: TRBV7-9
cdr3_nt: TGTGCCAGCAGCCCAAGGACGGCTGAGAGGGAAGCTTTCTTT
cdr3_aa: CASSPRTAEREAFF

clone_size: .
j_call: TRBJ2-2
d_call: .
v_call: TRBV15
cdr3_nt: TGTGCCACCAGCAGAGAGGACTATTCCACCGGGGAGCTGTTTTTT
cdr3_aa: CATSREDYSTGELFF

clone_size: once
j_call: TRBJ2-7
d_call: TRBD1
v_call: TRBV4-2
cdr3_nt: TGTGCCAGCCAATCGGGACAGGGGACGTACGAGCAGTACTTC
cdr3_aa: CASQSGQGTYEQYF

clone_size: .
j_call: TRBJ2-7
d_call: TRBD2
v_call: TRBV7-2
cdr3_nt: TGTGCCAGCAGCTCTCCGGGACTAGCGATCTACGAGCAGTACTTC
cdr3_aa: CASSSPGLAIYEQYF

clone_size: many
j_call: TRBJ2-1
d_call: .
v_call: TRBV12-3/TRBV12-4
cdr3_nt: TGTGCCAGCAGCTTCGGTGGCTCCTACAATGAGCAGTTCTTC
cdr3_aa: CASSFGGSYNEQFF

clone_size: once
j_call: TRBJ1-2
d_call: .
v_call: TRBV29-1
cdr3_nt: TGCAGCGTTGTCCCCCAGGGCACATATGGCTACACCTTC
cdr3_aa: CSVVPQGTYGYTF

clone_size: few
j_call: TRBJ2-7
d_call: TRBD2
v_call: TRBV20-1
cdr3_nt: TGCAGTGCTGGAGAGGGGACTAGCGGGAGGTATTACGAGCAGTACTTC
cdr3_aa: CSAGEGTSGRYYEQYF

clone_size: many
j_call: TRBJ2-7
d_call: .
v_call: TRBV12-3/TRBV12-4
cdr3_nt: TGTGCCAGCAGTGACCGGGGAAGTGGGCACTACGAGCAGTACTTC
cdr3_aa: CASSDRGSGHYEQYF

clone_size: many
j_call: TRBJ2-1
d_call: .
v_call: TRBV2
cdr3_nt: TGTGCCAGCAGTCAGACTAGTAATGAGCAGTTCTTC
cdr3_aa: CASSQTSNEQFF

clone_size: .
j_call: TRBJ2-5
d_call: TRBD2
v_call: TRBV6-2/TRBV6-3
cdr3_nt: TGTGCCAGCAGAGACAGACCCGGGACTAGCGGGAGCGGAGAGACCCAGTACTTC
cdr3_aa: CASRDRPGTSGSGETQYF

clone_size: many
j_call: TRBJ1-4
d_call: .
v_call: TRBV3-1
cdr3_nt: TGTGCCAGCAGCCAAGATGGACGGACTAATGAAAAACTGTTTTTT
cdr3_aa: CASSQDGRTNEKLFF

clone_size: .
j_call: TRBJ1-2
d_call: TRBD1
v_call: TRBV7-9
cdr3_nt: TGTGCCAGCAGCTTAGCGTACAGGGGAATGGGCTACACCTTC
cdr3_aa: CASSLAYRGMGYTF